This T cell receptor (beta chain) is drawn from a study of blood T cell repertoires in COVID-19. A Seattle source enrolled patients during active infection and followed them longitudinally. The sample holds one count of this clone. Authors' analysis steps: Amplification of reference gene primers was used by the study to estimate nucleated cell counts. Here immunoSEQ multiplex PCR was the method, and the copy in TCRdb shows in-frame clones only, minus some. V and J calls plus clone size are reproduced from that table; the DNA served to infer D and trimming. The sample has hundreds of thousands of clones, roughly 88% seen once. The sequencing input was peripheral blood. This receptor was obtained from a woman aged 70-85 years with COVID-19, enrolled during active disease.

CDR3 sequence: CAISEPTWQEGLFEQYF. CDR3 coding DNA: TGTGCCATCAGTGAACCTACATGGCAGGAAGGACTTTTCGAGCAGTACTTC. The chain carries TRBV10-3 and TRBJ2-7; D may be TRBD2 (5 bases). Germline CDR1 ENHRY, CDR2 SYGVKD. This CDR3 contains 17 residues. V was cut by 3 bases and J by 6 bases, with 24 bases left in between.